This T cell receptor (beta chain) appears in the sequencing data of a study of CD8 T cells in ankylosing spondylitis. Study-wide findings and caveats: Within matched ankylosing spondylitis synovial fluid, disease-linked clones were reportedly significantly enriched. Disease-linked clones displayed a CD8+ phenotype and appeared relatively rarely in peripheral blood. Seemingly distinctive of ankylosing spondylitis blood was a TCR beta motif formed by eight highly homologous variants.

This clonotype has more than one count but fewer than ten. The antigen is unknown. The CDR3 totals 12 residues. Trimming removed 5 bases at V and 4 bases at J, with 9 bases between. Germline-derived CDR1 and CDR2 are SQVTM and ANQGSEA. Quantitative 5'-RACE with molecular barcodes generated TCR beta libraries. TCRdb analysed the 5' RACE reads with MiXCR anew, one entry per CDR3 protein. The sample yields about 350,000 distinct CDR3 sequences, roughly 20% seen once. The receptor was derived from a male donor with ankylosing spondylitis or in good health (not recorded which). Sequenced: blood, either unsorted or a sorted T cell fraction (not recorded which). The V call is TRBV29-1, the J call TRBJ1-5, with D unresolved. DNA of the CDR3: TGCAGCGTTATCGCGGGGAATCAGCCCCAGCATTTT. Encoded protein: CSVIAGNQPQHF. Looking up the rest from reference TRBV29-1 and TRBJ1-5 gives the full variable domain: SAVISQKPSRDICQRGTSLTIQCQVDSQVTMMFWYRQQPGQSLTLIATANQGSEATYESGFVIDKFPISRPNLTFSTLTVSNMSPEDSSIYLCSVIAGNQPQHFGDGTRLSIL.